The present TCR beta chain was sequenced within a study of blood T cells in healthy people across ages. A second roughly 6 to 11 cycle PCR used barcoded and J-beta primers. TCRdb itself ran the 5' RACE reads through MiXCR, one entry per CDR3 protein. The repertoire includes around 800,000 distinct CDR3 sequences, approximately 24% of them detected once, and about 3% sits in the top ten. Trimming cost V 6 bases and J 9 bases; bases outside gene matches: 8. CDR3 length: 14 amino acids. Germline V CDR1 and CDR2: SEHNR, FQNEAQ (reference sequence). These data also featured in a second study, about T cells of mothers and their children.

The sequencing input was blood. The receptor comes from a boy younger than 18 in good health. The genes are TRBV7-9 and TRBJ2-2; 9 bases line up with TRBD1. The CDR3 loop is CASSSGQGSRELFF. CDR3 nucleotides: TGTGCCAGCAGTTCCGGACAGGGGTCCCGGGAGCTGTTTTTT.